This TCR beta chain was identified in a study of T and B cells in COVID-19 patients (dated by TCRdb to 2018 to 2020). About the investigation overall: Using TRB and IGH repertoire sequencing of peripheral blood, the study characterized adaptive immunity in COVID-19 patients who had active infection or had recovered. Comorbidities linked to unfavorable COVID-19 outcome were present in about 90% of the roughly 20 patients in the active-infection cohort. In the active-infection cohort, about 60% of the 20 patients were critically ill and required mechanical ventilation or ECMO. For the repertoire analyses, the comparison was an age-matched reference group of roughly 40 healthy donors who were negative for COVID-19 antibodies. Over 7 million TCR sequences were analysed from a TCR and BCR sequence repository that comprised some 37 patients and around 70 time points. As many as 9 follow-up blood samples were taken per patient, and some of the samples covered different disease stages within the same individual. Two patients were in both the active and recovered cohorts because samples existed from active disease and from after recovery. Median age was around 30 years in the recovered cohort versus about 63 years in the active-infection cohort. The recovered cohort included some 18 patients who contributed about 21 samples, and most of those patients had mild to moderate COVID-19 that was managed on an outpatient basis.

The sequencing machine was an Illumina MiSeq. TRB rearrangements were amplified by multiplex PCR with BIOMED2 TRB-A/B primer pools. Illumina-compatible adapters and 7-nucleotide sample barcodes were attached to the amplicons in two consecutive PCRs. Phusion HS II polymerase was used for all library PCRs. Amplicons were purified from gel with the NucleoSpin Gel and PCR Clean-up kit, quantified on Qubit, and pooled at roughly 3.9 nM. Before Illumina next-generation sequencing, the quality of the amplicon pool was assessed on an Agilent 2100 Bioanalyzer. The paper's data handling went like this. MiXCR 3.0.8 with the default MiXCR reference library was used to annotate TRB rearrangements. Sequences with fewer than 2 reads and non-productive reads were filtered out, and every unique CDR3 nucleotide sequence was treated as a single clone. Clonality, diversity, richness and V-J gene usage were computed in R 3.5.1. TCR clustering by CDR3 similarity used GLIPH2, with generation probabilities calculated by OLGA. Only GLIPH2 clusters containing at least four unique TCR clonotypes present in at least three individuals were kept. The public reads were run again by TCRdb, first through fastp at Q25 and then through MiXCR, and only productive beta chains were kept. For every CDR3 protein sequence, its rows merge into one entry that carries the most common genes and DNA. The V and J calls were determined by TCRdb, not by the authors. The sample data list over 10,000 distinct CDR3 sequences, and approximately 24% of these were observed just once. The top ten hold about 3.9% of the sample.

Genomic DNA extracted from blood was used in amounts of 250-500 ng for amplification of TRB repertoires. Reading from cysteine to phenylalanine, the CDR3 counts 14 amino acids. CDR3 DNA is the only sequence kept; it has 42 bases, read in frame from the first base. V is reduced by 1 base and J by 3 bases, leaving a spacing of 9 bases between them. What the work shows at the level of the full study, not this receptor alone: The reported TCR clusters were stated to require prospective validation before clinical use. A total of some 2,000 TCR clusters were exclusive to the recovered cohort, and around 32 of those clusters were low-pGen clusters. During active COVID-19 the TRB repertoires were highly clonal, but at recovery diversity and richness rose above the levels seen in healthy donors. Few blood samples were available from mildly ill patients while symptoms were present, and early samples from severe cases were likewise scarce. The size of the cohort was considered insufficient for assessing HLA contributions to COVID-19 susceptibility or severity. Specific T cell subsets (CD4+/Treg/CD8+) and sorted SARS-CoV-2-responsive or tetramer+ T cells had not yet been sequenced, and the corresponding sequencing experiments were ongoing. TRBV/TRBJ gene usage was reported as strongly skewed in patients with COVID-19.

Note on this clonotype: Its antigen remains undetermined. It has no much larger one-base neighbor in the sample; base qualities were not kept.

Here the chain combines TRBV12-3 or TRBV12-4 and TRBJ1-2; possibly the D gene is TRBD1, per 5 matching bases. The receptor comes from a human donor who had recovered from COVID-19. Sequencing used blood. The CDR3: CASSLEVGDYGYTF. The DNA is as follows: TGTGCCAGCAGTTTAGAGGTAGGGGACTATGGCTACACCTTC.